This T cell receptor (beta chain) was recorded in a study of blood T cell repertoires in COVID-19. In the study overall: COVID-19 samples collected from the United States, Italy and Spain covered acute and convalescent phases.

Measured with immunoSEQ multiplex PCR; TCRdb has only the in-frame clones, and not every one. The sample lists 100,000 to 150,000 clones; about 88% were seen once. V shed 4 bases, J shed 4 bases, and the junction held 11 bases outside the gene matches. Per germline, CDR1 SGDLS and CDR2 YYNGEE. This CDR3 region has 15 residues. The sequence came from a woman older than 75 with acute or convalescent COVID-19. What was sequenced was peripheral blood. This chain links TRBV9 with TRBJ2-7, with 7 bases identical to TRBD1. The CDR3 DNA reads as TGTGCCAGCAGCCCCAACGACAGGGTGGGTTACGAGCAGTACTTC. This codes for CASSPNDRVGYEQYF.